This TCR beta chain was documented in a study of T cell responses to AZD1222 COVID-19 vaccine. Germline loops: CDR1 MDHEN, CDR2 SYDVKM. CDR3 length: 14 amino acids. Deletions cut 2 bases from V and 6 bases from J, with 13 bases between. Generated by immunoSEQ multiplex PCR, the TCRdb table keeps only in-frame clones and is missing some. Among 65,000 to 90,000 clones listed, approximately 87% were seen once. Details on this clone: The antigen remains unidentified.

Points from the study as a whole: Recipients of two AZD1222 doses showed rising Spike-specific TCR breadth and depth. Only six or seven AZD1222 recipients were seropositive at baseline.

The sample in question was peripheral blood, obtained on day 0 of AZD1222 vaccination. The gene calls are TRBV28 and TRBJ1-1; no clear D. The receptor's source is an adult in good health. CDR3 sequence: CASSLGQYGAEAFF. The CDR3 nucleotides read TGTGCCAGCAGTTTAGGGCAGTATGGGGCTGAAGCTTTCTTT.